The clone carrying this T cell receptor beta chain was observed a few times. This entry comes from a study of blood T cell repertoires in COVID-19. Clones were sequenced by immunoSEQ multiplex PCR, and TCRdb holds only the in-frame ones, with some missing. The sample has over 85,000 clones, 88% seen once; the top ten hold around 3%. Germline V gives CDR1 MRHNA, CDR2 SNTAGT. V lost 2 bases to trimming and J lost 4 bases; unmatched junction nucleotides: 6. CDR3 length: 18 residues. The chain joins TRBV6-4 to TRBJ2-1, with 15 bases identical to TRBD2. Sequenced: peripheral blood. The sequence was obtained from a woman aged 50 to 65 with acute or convalescent COVID-19. For the CDR3, the DNA is TGTGCCAGCAGTGACCCCGGGACTAGCGGGAGGTCATACAATGAGCAGTTCTTC. This encodes CASSDPGTSGRSYNEQFF.